This T cell receptor beta chain came from a study of T cell changes during pregnancy in multiple sclerosis. TCRdb's table, derived via immunoSEQ multiplex PCR, lists solely in-frame clones and lacks some. The sample lists about 32,000 clones, roughly 89% occurring once. The CDR3 totals 13 residues. Trimming took off 5 bases at V and 4 bases at J, with 9 bases between the two ends. CDR1 and CDR2 (germline): SEHNR, FQNEAQ (reference sequence). V and J are TRBV7-9 and TRBJ2-1; D is undetermined. Sequenced here: CD8+ T cells from peripheral blood mononuclear cells, sampled in the second trimester of pregnancy. The TCR was taken from a female donor with multiple sclerosis, enrolled in a pregnancy study. The CDR3 reads CASSPSMYNEQFF. CDR3 in DNA: TGTGCCAGCAGCCCATCAATGTACAATGAGCAGTTCTTC.